The entry below describes one TCR beta chain. As yet, its antigen is unknown. The source of the sample is a study of shared clonotypes between healthy human individuals. Study-wide results and limits: A reduction in generation probabilities was seen for non-shared clonotypes relative to those shared by all four donors. Blood was the only sampled material, and tissue repertoires likely differ.

The data were produced by immunoSEQ multiplex PCR, yet TCRdb's version contains in-frame clones alone and is incomplete. Among roughly 2 million clones listed, around 95% were seen once. The germline CDR1 and CDR2 sequences are SQVTM and ANQGSEA. V was trimmed by 5 bases and J by 5 bases, leaving 16 bases between them. The CDR3 is made up of 13 amino acids. The sample consisted of naive CD4+ T cells sorted from blood. As to subset: CD45RA+ positively selected. The chain links TRBV29-1 to TRBJ2-7; D may match TRBD1 or TRBD2 (5 bases each). The receptor's source is a man aged 18 to 30 in good health. DNA of the CDR3: TGCAGCGTTCAGGGAGTCGCGAACCACGAGCAGTACTTC. Its translation: CSVQGVANHEQYF.